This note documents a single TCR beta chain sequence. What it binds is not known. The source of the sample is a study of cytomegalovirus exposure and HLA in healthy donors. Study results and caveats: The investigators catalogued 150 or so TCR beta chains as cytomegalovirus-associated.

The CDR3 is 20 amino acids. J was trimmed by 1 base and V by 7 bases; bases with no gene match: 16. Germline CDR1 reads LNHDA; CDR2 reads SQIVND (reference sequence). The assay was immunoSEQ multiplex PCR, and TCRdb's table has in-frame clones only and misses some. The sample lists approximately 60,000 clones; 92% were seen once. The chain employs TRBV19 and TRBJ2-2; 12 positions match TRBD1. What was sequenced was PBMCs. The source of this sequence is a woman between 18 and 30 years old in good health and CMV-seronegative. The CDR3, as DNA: TGTGCCAGTACCACCGCCGGGACAGGGGGCCTCGCTGGGAACACCGGGGAGCTGTTTTTT. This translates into CASTTAGTGGLAGNTGELFF.